The rows below give T cell receptor beta chains drawn from one sample of a study of T cell responses to AZD1222 COVID-19 vaccine. Data came from immunoSEQ multiplex PCR; TCRdb stores just in-frame clones and leaves some out. Among more than 150,000 clones, more than 75% were seen once, and the ten largest hold roughly 27%. The input for sequencing was peripheral blood, taken 28 days after the second AZD1222 dose. The source is an adult who received the AZD1222 COVID-19 vaccine. Both conserved end residues are part of each CDR3. The D gene is left open where the match is weak. Part of the rows lack a size; the others show once, few, many or a class for expanded clones.

clone_size,d_call,v_call,j_call,cdr3_nt,cdr3_aa
.,.,TRBV3-1/TRBV3-2,TRBJ2-2,TGTGCCAGCAGCCCCGCCCCGGAGGGGGTCACCGGGGAGCTGTTTTTT,CASSPAPEGVTGELFF
once,TRBD1,TRBV10-3,TRBJ1-4,TGTGCCATCAGGGGACAGGGAACTAATGAAAAACTGTTTTTT,CAIRGQGTNEKLFF
.,.,TRBV6-5,TRBJ2-7,TGTGCCAGCAGTTGGCCAGAGAGCGAGCAGTACTTC,CASSWPESEQYF
.,.,TRBV6-5,TRBJ2-7,TGTGCCAGCAGTTCACGATACGGGGAGCAGTACTTC,CASSSRYGEQYF
.,TRBD1,TRBV9,TRBJ2-7,TGTGCCAGCCGGGGGACAGGGAACAACGAGCAGTACTTC,CASRGTGNNEQYF
.,.,TRBV7-2,TRBJ2-7,TGTGCCAGCAGCTTAGGCTGGCTACAGGACGAGCAGTACTTC,CASSLGWLQDEQYF
.,TRBD1,TRBV7-3,TRBJ1-2,TGTGCCAGCAGCCCCTGGACAGGCGGTGGCTACACCTTC,CASSPWTGGGYTF
once,TRBD1,TRBV18,TRBJ1-5,TGTGCCAGCTCACCAAGGGGGCTCAACAGCAATCAGCCCCAGCATTTT,CASSPRGLNSNQPQHF
few,TRBD2,TRBV28,TRBJ2-1,TGTGCCAGCAGTCGACTAGCGGGAGCAGGAGAGCAGTTCTTC,CASSRLAGAGEQFF
.,.,TRBV29-1,TRBJ2-5,TGCAGCGCCAAGGCAGGGGCAGAGACCCAGTACTTC,CSAKAGAETQYF
.,.,TRBV30,TRBJ1-2,TGTGCCTGGAGTGGCGGGGTTTGGGGCTACACCTTC,CAWSGGVWGYTF
once,TRBD1,TRBV5-1,TRBJ1-1,TGCGCCAGCGGTCCCGGGACAGGGGTTTTGGACACTGAAGCTTTCTTT,CASGPGTGVLDTEAFF
few,.,TRBV28,TRBJ1-1,TGTGCCAGCAGTTTTAATTTTGCCATGAACACTGAAGCTTTCTTT,CASSFNFAMNTEAFF
.,TRBD1,TRBV30,TRBJ1-2,TGTGCCTGCTTCAGGGGGGGACAGGGGCACTATGGCTACACCTTC,CACFRGGQGHYGYTF
once,.,TRBV7-2,TRBJ1-1,TGTGCCAGCAGCCTGCTGACGGGCGAAGCTTTCTTT,CASSLLTGEAFF
.,.,TRBV12-3/TRBV12-4,TRBJ2-7,TGTGCCAGCAGTCGGGACTCCCTTGACGAGCAGTACTTC,CASSRDSLDEQYF
.,TRBD1,TRBV2,TRBJ2-1,TGTGCCAGCAGTCCGGGACAGGCGTACAATGAGCAGTTCTTC,CASSPGQAYNEQFF
.,.,TRBV4-3,TRBJ1-2,TGCGCCAGCAGCCAAGACAGGGCCTCTTACTATGGCTACACCTTC,CASSQDRASYYGYTF
.,TRBD1,TRBV7-9,TRBJ2-7,TGTGCCAGCAGCGTGGGACAGGAATACTACGAGCAGTACTTC,CASSVGQEYYEQYF
.,TRBD1,TRBV25-1,TRBJ2-7,TGTGCCAGCAGTGAGTACAGGGGGCCCCACGAGCAGTACTTC,CASSEYRGPHEQYF
.,TRBD2,TRBV3-1/TRBV3-2,TRBJ2-1,TGTGCCAGCAGCCAAGAGCCCGGGACTAGCGGGAGGGCCGATAATGAGCAGTTCTTC,CASSQEPGTSGRADNEQFF
.,TRBD1,TRBV18,TRBJ1-4,TGTGCCAGCTCACCACCGAAAGGACAGGGATCAACTAATGAAAAACTGTTTTTT,CASSPPKGQGSTNEKLFF
.,TRBD2,TRBV13,TRBJ2-7,TGTGCCAGCAGCTCCGGGACTAGCGGTTACGAGCAGTACTTC,CASSSGTSGYEQYF
.,.,TRBV3-1/TRBV3-2,TRBJ1-6,TGTGCCAGCAGCCCTCAAACGGACTCACCCCTCCACTTT,CASSPQTDSPLHF
few,.,TRBV28,TRBJ2-7,TGTGCCGCCTCACACAGCTCCTACGAGCAGTACTTC,CAASHSSYEQYF
.,.,TRBV30,TRBJ1-3,TGTGCCTGGGCCTACTCCTCTGGAAACACCATATATTTT,CAWAYSSGNTIYF
.,TRBD2,TRBV24-1,TRBJ2-1,TGTGCCACCAGTGACAGGACTAGCGGGAGCGGGGAGCAGTTCTTC,CATSDRTSGSGEQFF
.,TRBD1,TRBV7-2,TRBJ1-5,TGTGCCAGCAGCCGGGACAGCGGGACTCAGCCCCAGCATTTT,CASSRDSGTQPQHF
.,.,TRBV21-1,TRBJ1-5,TGTGCCAGCAGCAAATGGGGGGGCAAGGTACATCAGCCCCAGCATTTT,CASSKWGGKVHQPQHF
.,.,TRBV2,TRBJ2-4,TGTGCCAGCAGACGGGGAGCCAAAAACATTCAGTACTTC,CASRRGAKNIQYF
.,TRBD1,TRBV30,TRBJ1-3,TGTGCCTGGAGTGCTCCCGGGACAGCTGGAAACACCATATATTTT,CAWSAPGTAGNTIYF
.,.,TRBV18,TRBJ1-5,TGTGCCAGCTCACCCGAGGCAGGGAGCAATCAGCCCCAGCATTTT,CASSPEAGSNQPQHF
.,TRBD2,TRBV5-4,TRBJ2-3,TGTGCCAGCAGCTTGAGAGCTAGCGGGAGGGGAGATACGCAGTATTTT,CASSLRASGRGDTQYF
.,.,TRBV28,TRBJ1-4,TGTGCCAGCAGTTATCACCGCGGGGAGACTAATGAAAAACTGTTTTTT,CASSYHRGETNEKLFF
.,TRBD1,TRBV24-1,TRBJ2-2,TGTGCCACCAGTGATCTCAGGGGGACAGGGGGCGGCACCGGGGAGCTGTTTTTT,CATSDLRGTGGGTGELFF
.,.,TRBV10-3,TRBJ1-2,TGTGCCATCAAGGCAGGGGATGACTATGGCTACACCTTC,CAIKAGDDYGYTF
.,.,TRBV9,TRBJ1-6,TGTGCCAGCAGCGAAGAGCCGGGCGCCGGGAGATCACCCCTCCACTTT,CASSEEPGAGRSPLHF
.,TRBD2,TRBV30,TRBJ2-1,TGTGCCTGGAAGGGGCCGGGACTAGTCAGCTCCTACAATGAGCAGTTCTTC,CAWKGPGLVSSYNEQFF
.,TRBD1,TRBV7-2,TRBJ2-2,TGTGCCAGCAGCCGGCAGGGGGCGGTGGTAGGGGAGCTGTTTTTT,CASSRQGAVVGELFF
.,.,TRBV30,TRBJ1-1,TGTGCCTGGAGTGTATCCTACCGGGACACTGAAGCTTTCTTT,CAWSVSYRDTEAFF
few,TRBD2,TRBV10-3,TRBJ2-7,TGTGCCATCAGTGGGGAGGGTAGCGGGGGTCCCTACGAGCAGTACTTC,CAISGEGSGGPYEQYF
.,.,TRBV25-1,TRBJ1-5,TGTGCCAGCAGTTCCTCAGGACAATGGGGCAATCAGCCCCAGCATTTT,CASSSSGQWGNQPQHF
.,TRBD2,TRBV9,TRBJ2-1,TGTGCCAGCAGCGTAGGGACTAGCGGGAGTGATGAGCAGTTCTTC,CASSVGTSGSDEQFF
.,TRBD2,TRBV7-9,TRBJ2-7,TGTGCCAGCAGCACATCCAGCGGGATCCGACCGTCCTACGAGCAGTACTTC,CASSTSSGIRPSYEQYF
.,TRBD2,TRBV6-4,TRBJ2-1,TGTGCCAGCAGTGACATGGGGACTAGCGGGGGGAATGAGCAGTTCTTC,CASSDMGTSGGNEQFF